The 4 T cell receptor beta chains below all came from one sample that was sequenced in a study of cytomegalovirus exposure and HLA in healthy donors. This table comes from immunoSEQ multiplex PCR, and its TCRdb copy is limited to in-frame clones, with some not included. The sample lists 150,000 or so clones, around 82% occurring once. Sequencing was done on a sample of PBMCs. The receptors derive from a man under 40 in good health and CMV-seropositive.

This clone was recorded a few times. The chain combines TRBV30 with TRBJ2-3; the match to TRBD2 covers 11 bases. Germline V lookup: CDR1 GTSNPN, CDR2 SVGIG (reference sequence). The CDR3 runs 14 residues. V lost 5 bases to trimming and J lost 1 base; unmatched junction nucleotides: 2. CDR3 sequence: CAWATSGGTDTQYF. CDR3 coding DNA: TGTGCCTGGGCGACTAGCGGGGGCACAGATACGCAGTATTTT.

The CDR3: CASSYSHGQSDEQYF. As DNA, the CDR3 is TGTGCCAGCAGTTACTCGCACGGACAGAGCGACGAGCAGTACTTC. This rearrangement joins TRBV6-6 to TRBJ2-7, with D possibly TRBD1 on 6 matching bases. V was cut by 0 bases and J by 5 bases, with 14 bases left in between. The CDR3 is made up of 15 amino acids. The germline gives CDR1 MNHNY, CDR2 SVGAGI (reference sequence).

V usage is TRBV10-2 and J usage is TRBJ2-7, with 9 bases lining up with TRBD1. V trimming: 4 bases; J trimming: 5 bases; junction bases outside the gene matches: 9. Looked up from germline, CDR1 is WSHSY and CDR2 is SAAADI. The CDR3 totals 15 residues. The CDR3 loop is CASSGTGELTNEQYF. CDR3 coding DNA: TGCGCCAGCAGTGGGACAGGGGAGCTGACTAACGAGCAGTACTTC.

This sequence joins TRBV9 and TRBJ1-2; 7 bases fit TRBD1. The junction had 5 bases not matched to a gene; V was cut back by 4 bases and J by 5 bases. The CDR3 covers 13 residues. The germline CDR1 and CDR2 sequences are SGDLS and YYNGEE. DNA of the CDR3: TGTGCCAGCAGCACCCAGACAGGGTATGGCTACACCTTC. It is translated as CASSTQTGYGYTF. Filled out from reference TRBV9 and TRBJ1-2, the complete variable domain reads DSGVTQTPKHLITATGQRVTLRCSPRSGDLSVYWYQQSLDQGLQFLIQYYNGEERAKGNILERFSAQQFPDLHSELNLSSLELGDSALYFCASSTQTGYGYTFGSGTRLTVV.